This TCR beta chain came from a study of OX40 agonist ivuxolimab in advanced cancers. The CDR3 runs 12 residues. V lost 4 bases to trimming and J lost 4 bases, with 7 bases between them. Per germline, CDR1 SNHLY and CDR2 FYNNEI. TCRdb's copy holds only in-frame clones and misses some; the assay was immunoSEQ multiplex PCR. Here the sample spans some 65,000 clones, 85% being singletons. The V call is TRBV2, the J call TRBJ1-1; D gene unclear. Here the sequenced sample was CD4+ or CD8+ T cells sorted from blood, taken in a trial of the OX40 agonist ivuxolimab. This receptor was identified in an adult with an advanced solid tumor such as melanoma, head and neck, liver or kidney cancer. CDR3 protein: CASSGEFTEAFF. Here the CDR3 DNA reads TGTGCCAGCAGTGGGGAGTTCACTGAAGCTTTCTTT.